Listed here are 5 T cell receptor beta chains from one sample, sequenced in a study of identifying expanded T cells in peripheral blood. The assay was immunoSEQ multiplex PCR, and TCRdb's table has in-frame clones only and misses some. The data show more than 50,000 clones, with around 81% seen just once and 15% to 20% held by the top ten. The sequencing sample was made of blood. The source of these receptors is a person aged 18-70 years in good health.

This sequence joins TRBV11-2 and TRBJ2-3; TRBD2 matches 9 bases. The V segment lost 1 base and the J segment 2 bases; nucleotides outside the gene matches: 7. Germline CDR1 and CDR2: SGHAT and FQNNGV. There are 17 residues in the CDR3. CDR3 amino acids: CASSLVASGKNTDTQYF. In nucleotides, the CDR3 is TGTGCCAGCAGCTTAGTGGCTAGCGGGAAGAACACAGATACGCAGTATTTT.

V usage is TRBV5-1 and J usage is TRBJ1-2, with 7 bases fitting TRBD1. The trim removed 5 bases at V and 8 bases at J, leaving 9 bases unmatched. The germline V gene encodes CDR1 SGHRS and CDR2 YFSETQ. The CDR3 is made up of 13 amino acids. The DNA of the CDR3 is TGCGCCAGCAGAAAAGACAGGGTGGAGGGCTACACCTTC. As protein: CASRKDRVEGYTF.

The chain joins TRBV9 to TRBJ2-6; D unclear. V was shortened by 0 bases and J by 0 bases, with 10 bases between the two germline ends. The CDR3 runs to 17 residues. Germline CDR1 SGDLS, CDR2 YYNGEE. The CDR3 coding sequence is TGTGCCAGCAGCGTAGGGGGTTGGAGCTCTGGGGCCAACGTCCTGACTTTC. Its translation is CASSVGGWSSGANVLTF.

This clone was detected a few times. This chain joins TRBV29-1 and TRBJ1-2, with a weak D call TRBD1 (6 bases). The length of the CDR3 is 12 residues. Trimming stripped 4 bases from V and 4 bases from J, with 10 bases between. Germline V gene lookup returns CDR1 SQVTM and CDR2 ANQGSEA. The CDR3 sequence: CSVAGAPYGYTF. The CDR3 DNA reads TGCAGCGTTGCGGGGGCCCCCTATGGCTACACCTTC.

V gene TRBV6-5 combines with J gene TRBJ1-4, with 8 bases that match TRBD1. Germline values: CDR1 MNHEY, CDR2 SVGAGI. V was pared by 6 bases and J by 8 bases, with 5 bases of the junction left unmatched. The CDR3 has 13 amino acids. CDR3 in amino acids: CASSQGAGEKLFF. The CDR3 nucleotides are TGTGCCAGCAGCCAGGGGGCAGGCGAAAAACTGTTTTTT.